Shown below are 10 T cell receptor beta chains from a single sample sequenced in a study of T cells after yellow fever vaccination. A single record per CDR3 protein comes from TCRdb applying MiXCR to the 5' RACE reads. The repertoire holds about 350,000 distinct CDR3 sequences, with roughly an eighth as singletons. This sample comprised CD4+ T cells sorted from PBMCs, obtained 15 days after the yellow fever booster vaccination. The source of these receptors is a man aged 18 to 30 who received the YFV17D yellow fever vaccine.

A few counts support this clonotype. The rearrangement links TRBV30 to TRBJ2-7, with a possible D match to TRBD2 (5 bases). The germline V and J ends were trimmed by 5 bases and 4 bases, with 12 bases remaining between them. The CDR3 totals 12 residues. Germline values: CDR1 GTSNPN, CDR2 SVGIG (reference sequence). The CDR3 here is CAWDGGGYEQYF. Written as DNA, the CDR3 is TGTGCCTGGGACGGAGGAGGATACGAGCAGTACTTC.

The V and J genes are TRBV7-8 and TRBJ1-1; D is possibly TRBD1 (5 bases). Germline values: CDR1 SGHVS, CDR2 FQNEAQ. The length of the CDR3 is 14 residues. The germline V and J ends were trimmed by 1 base and 4 bases, with 10 bases remaining between them. For the CDR3, the DNA is TGTGCCAGCAGCTTAGTTCGGGGGAGCACTGAAGCTTTCTTT. Protein sequence: CASSLVRGSTEAFF. The full variable domain, rest sourced from reference TRBV7-8 and TRBJ1-1, is GAGVSQSPRYKVAKRGQDVALRCDPISGHVSLFWYQQALGQGPEFLTYFQNEAQLDKSGLPSDRFFAERPEGSVSTLKIQRTQQEDSAVYLCASSLVRGSTEAFFGQGTRLTVV.

This clonotype was recorded a few times. J is TRBJ2-6 and V is TRBV3-1; D unclear. Germline V gives CDR1 LGHDT, CDR2 YNNKEL (reference sequence). The V and J ends lost 1 base and 0 bases respectively, with 13 bases between them. CDR3 size: 18 residues. The CDR3 sequence: CASSQGVSVISGANVLTF. For the CDR3, the DNA is TGTGCCAGCAGCCAAGGGGTTTCGGTTATCTCTGGGGCCAACGTCCTGACTTTC.

This sequence joins TRBV5-1 and TRBJ1-4, with D perhaps matching TRBD1 (6 bases). This CDR3 has 14 residues. In germline, CDR1 is SGHRS, CDR2 YFSETQ. Between the trimmed V and J ends, which lost 6 bases and 7 bases, there was a span of 16 bases. The CDR3, as DNA: TGCGCCAGCACCTCGGACAGAGAGGGTGAAAAACTGTTTTTT. The encoded protein is CASTSDREGEKLFF. Complete variable domain (other parts from reference TRBV5-1 and TRBJ1-4): KAGVTQTPRYLIKTRGQQVTLSCSPISGHRSVSWYQQTPGQGLQFLFEYFSETQRNKGNFPGRFSGRQFSNSRSEMNVSTLELGDSALYLCASTSDREGEKLFFGSGTQLSVL.

This clonotype was counted only a few times. The J gene is TRBJ2-7, the V gene TRBV7-2, with 7 bases that match TRBD1. CDR1 and CDR2 (germline): SGHTA, FQGNSA. This CDR3 contains 15 residues. The ends lost 6 bases at V and 3 bases at J; junction bases unmatched: 11. DNA of the CDR3: TGTGCCAGCAGTTCAAGGGACAGAACCTTCTACGAGCAGTACTTC. Translation gives CASSSRDRTFYEQYF. Supplemented by reference TRBV7-2 and TRBJ2-7, the full variable domain reads GAGVSQSPSNKVTEKGKDVELRCDPISGHTALYWYRQSLGQGLEFLIYFQGNSAPDKSGLPSDRFSAERTGGSVSTLTIQRTQQEDSAVYLCASSSRDRTFYEQYFGPGTRLTVT.

The CDR3 nucleotides are TGTGCCAGCAGCTTAGGCCAGCGGGGGCCCCAAGAGACCCAGTACTTC. It specifies CASSLGQRGPQETQYF. V is TRBV7-3 and J is TRBJ2-5; 8 bases map to TRBD2. V shed 2 bases, J shed 1 base, and the junction held 6 bases outside the gene matches. The CDR3 is 16 amino acids. Germline V gene data show CDR1 as SGHTA and CDR2 as FQGTGA.

The chain recombines TRBV5-1 with TRBJ1-1; 9 bases fit TRBD1. V trimming: 2 bases; J trimming: 6 bases; junction bases outside the gene matches: 11. In germline, CDR1 is SGHRS, CDR2 YFSETQ. The CDR3 has 16 amino acids. The CDR3 DNA reads as TGCGCCAGCAGCTTTGGGGAGGACAGGGGAGATCCTGAAGCTTTCTTT. As protein: CASSFGEDRGDPEAFF. The whole variable domain, filled in from reference TRBV5-1 and TRBJ1-1, reads KAGVTQTPRYLIKTRGQQVTLSCSPISGHRSVSWYQQTPGQGLQFLFEYFSETQRNKGNFPGRFSGRQFSNSRSEMNVSTLELGDSALYLCASSFGEDRGDPEAFFGQGTRLTVV.

This clonotype was recorded many times. The rearrangement links TRBV5-1 to TRBJ2-5, with 7 bases fitting TRBD1. The CDR3 length is 14 residues. Unmatched junction bases numbered 11, after V lost 5 bases and J lost 7 bases. CDR1 and CDR2 (germline): SGHRS, YFSETQ. The CDR3 here is CASSSSRQGGTQYF. The DNA of the CDR3 is TGCGCCAGCAGTTCCTCCCGACAGGGCGGGACCCAGTACTTC. The full variable domain, its missing parts supplied by reference TRBV5-1 and TRBJ2-5, is KAGVTQTPRYLIKTRGQQVTLSCSPISGHRSVSWYQQTPGQGLQFLFEYFSETQRNKGNFPGRFSGRQFSNSRSEMNVSTLELGDSALYLCASSSSRQGGTQYFGPGTRLLVL.

This rearrangement joins TRBV6-5 to TRBJ2-2; no clear D gene. The CDR3 sequence is 15 residues long. V was cut by 3 bases and J by 0 bases, with 8 bases left in between. Germline CDR1 is MNHEY and CDR2 is SVGAGI. This chain's CDR3 is CASSYNSANTGELFF. The CDR3 bases are TGTGCCAGCAGTTATAACAGCGCGAACACCGGGGAGCTGTTTTTT.

The chain joins TRBV13 to TRBJ2-5, with TRBD2 as a possible D gene (6 bases). CDR3 length equals 12 residues. The V end was cut by 4 bases, the J end by 7 bases, with 10 bases between. The germline CDR1 and CDR2 sequences are PRHDT and FYEKMQ (reference sequence). The CDR3 protein is CASSSIGGTQYF. CDR3 sequence (DNA): TGTGCCAGCAGCTCAATCGGGGGGACCCAGTACTTC.